This T cell receptor (beta chain) was observed in a study of CXCR3-negative and CXCR3-positive naive CD8 T cells. The study made its TRB cDNA libraries by 5' RACE, adding UMI labels. From the 5' RACE reads, TCRdb lists one entry per CDR3 protein and no DNA. Recorded for this sample: 50,000 to 60,000 distinct CDR3 sequences. This CDR3 contains 12 residues. Germline CDR1 and CDR2: SQVTM and ANQGSEA. Study-wide results and caveats: Naive subsets displayed similar surface CD5, and TCR strength was inferred from TRB CDR3 properties.

About this clonotype itself: Its antigen is undetermined.

The receptor was derived from a human donor in good health. Some clones in this sample may be carry-over from other donors' samples. The chain employs TRBV29-1 and TRBJ2-7. Sequenced material: naive CXCR3- CD8+ T cells from blood. The subset denotes: CD45RO-CCR7+CD27+CD95- naive CD8+ T cells lacking CXCR3 (TNR3-). The CDR3 loop is CSAQGSLYEQYF.